This is a list of T cell receptor beta chains from one sample in a study of blood T cell repertoires in COVID-19. This table comes from immunoSEQ multiplex PCR, and its TCRdb copy is limited to in-frame clones, with some not included. The sample shows tens of thousands of clones, 84% of them seen only once. Sample: peripheral blood. These receptors all stem from a woman at least 80 years old with acute or convalescent COVID-19. Both conserved end residues are part of each CDR3. The D gene is left open where the match is weak. The listing skips clone size in some rows; elsewhere it reads once, few, many or a size class.

>TRBD1|-|TRBJ1-2|TRBV5-4
CASSFGQEAYGYTF
TGTGCCAGCAGCTTCGGACAGGAGGCCTATGGCTACACCTTC
>-|-|TRBJ2-5|TRBV19
CASSLGLRGQETQYF
TGTGCCAGTAGTCTCGGGTTGCGGGGCCAAGAGACCCAGTACTTC
>-|once|TRBJ2-1|TRBV5-4
CASSLFSRINEQFF
TGTGCCAGCAGCTTGTTCAGCAGGATCAATGAGCAGTTCTTC
>-|-|TRBJ1-1|TRBV30
CAWNAGNTEAFF
TGTGCCTGGAATGCGGGGAACACTGAAGCTTTCTTT
>-|-|TRBJ1-1|TRBV7-9
CASRPQGPNTEAFF
TGTGCCAGCAGACCACAGGGCCCCAACACTGAAGCTTTCTTT
>-|-|TRBJ1-1|TRBV28
CASSPRVLVDTEAFF
TGTGCCAGCAGCCCCAGGGTCTTAGTGGACACTGAAGCTTTCTTT
>TRBD2|-|TRBJ2-1|TRBV4-3
CASSQDTVVGGRAGEQFF
TGCGCCAGCAGCCAAGATACGGTCGTGGGCGGGAGGGCCGGAGAGCAGTTCTTC
>TRBD1|-|TRBJ1-2|TRBV20-1
CSARGQGSVRF
TGCAGTGCTAGGGGACAGGGGTCTGTCCGGTTC
>-|-|TRBJ1-1|TRBV6-5
CASNTPNRGTEAFF
TGTGCCAGCAACACCCCTAATCGGGGAACTGAAGCTTTCTTT
>TRBD1|-|TRBJ1-4|TRBV19
CASSIGGGAATNEKLFF
TGTGCCAGTAGTATAGGAGGGGGCGCGGCAACTAATGAAAAACTGTTTTTT
>-|-|TRBJ2-5|TRBV5-1
CASARDGGPQETQYF
TGCGCCAGCGCCCGGGACGGGGGGCCTCAAGAGACCCAGTACTTC
>TRBD2|-|TRBJ2-3|TRBV20-1
CSASGLAESGDTQYF
TGCAGTGCCAGTGGACTAGCGGAAAGTGGAGATACGCAGTATTTT
>-|-|TRBJ2-3|TRBV5-1
CASSLDNPSTDTQYF
TGCGCCAGCAGCTTGGACAACCCTAGCACAGATACGCAGTATTTT
>-|-|TRBJ1-5|TRBV2
CASSEVYGNQPQHF
TGTGCCAGCAGTGAAGTTTATGGCAATCAGCCCCAGCATTTT
>-|-|TRBJ1-2|TRBV10-1
CASSEHVSMGYTF
TGCGCCAGCAGTGAGCACGTATCTATGGGCTACACCTTC
>-|-|TRBJ1-5|TRBV5-6
CASSSGVRNQPQHF
TGTGCCAGCAGCTCAGGGGTAAGGAATCAGCCCCAGCATTTT
>-|-|TRBJ1-1|TRBV7-8
CASSLDSNTEAFF
TGTGCCAGCAGCTTAGACAGTAACACTGAAGCTTTCTTT
>-|-|TRBJ1-1|TRBV2
CASRRVLNTEAFF
TGTGCCAGCAGACGGGTCTTGAACACTGAAGCTTTCTTT
>-|-|TRBJ2-7|TRBV10-2
CASSDQWSDSGDSYEQYF
TGCGCCAGCAGTGACCAATGGAGCGACTCGGGAGACTCCTACGAGCAGTACTTC
>TRBD1|-|TRBJ1-5|TRBV11-2
CASSSGQGSNQPQHF
TGTGCCAGCAGCTCGGGACAGGGAAGCAATCAGCCCCAGCATTTT
>TRBD1|-|TRBJ1-5|TRBV7-9
CASSASNRGFGNQPQHF
TGTGCCAGCAGCGCCTCGAACAGGGGTTTTGGCAATCAGCCCCAGCATTTT
>-|-|TRBJ1-2|TRBV24-1
CATSDLRATGGYTF
TGTGCCACCAGTGATTTGCGGGCTACAGGTGGCTACACCTTC
>TRBD2|-|TRBJ2-7|TRBV7-9
CASSAAGGSYEQYF
TGTGCCAGCAGCGCAGCGGGAGGCTCCTACGAGCAGTACTTC
>TRBD2|-|TRBJ2-1|TRBV15
CATSREGAGGNEQFF
TGTGCCACCAGCAGAGAGGGAGCGGGAGGCAATGAGCAGTTCTTC
>-|-|TRBJ2-2|TRBV19
CASSMGRDRFTGELFF
TGTGCCAGTAGTATGGGCAGGGATCGATTCACCGGGGAGCTGTTTTTT
>-|-|TRBJ2-6|TRBV19
CASSIPISSGANVLTF
TGTGCCAGTAGTATCCCAATTAGCTCTGGGGCCAACGTCCTGACTTTC
>-|-|TRBJ1-1|TRBV2
CASSRENTEAFF
TGTGCCAGCAGTCGGGAGAACACTGAAGCTTTCTTT
>-|-|TRBJ1-3|TRBV6-5
CASSSPRSGNTIYF
TGTGCCAGCAGTTCTCCCCGCTCTGGAAACACCATATATTTT
>-|-|TRBJ2-1|TRBV7-2
CASSRIPLGAYNEQFF
TGTGCCAGCAGCCGCATCCCTCTAGGGGCCTACAATGAGCAGTTCTTC
>-|-|TRBJ1-1|TRBV7-8
CASSFKNTEAFF
TGTGCCAGCAGCTTTAAGAACACTGAAGCTTTCTTT
>-|-|TRBJ2-6|TRBV4-3
CASSQGPGPSSGANVLTF
TGCGCCAGCAGCCAAGGTCCAGGGCCAAGCTCTGGGGCCAACGTCCTGACTTTC
>TRBD1|-|TRBJ1-4|TRBV7-9
CASSRGQGPTNEKLFF
TGTGCCAGCAGCCGGGGACAGGGCCCAACTAATGAAAAACTGTTTTTT
>-|-|TRBJ1-5|TRBV28
CASRGRDSTNQPQHF
TGTGCCAGCAGAGGCCGGGACTCCACTAATCAGCCCCAGCATTTT
>TRBD1|-|TRBJ2-7|TRBV15
CATQQQQGAADEQYF
TGTGCCACCCAGCAGCAGCAGGGGGCGGCCGACGAGCAGTACTTC
>-|-|TRBJ1-4|TRBV19
CASSMEVLGTGHEKLFF
TGTGCCAGTAGTATGGAGGTGTTGGGAACCGGGCATGAAAAACTGTTTTTT
>TRBD1|-|TRBJ1-5|TRBV2
CASSEGGTGNQPQHF
TGTGCCAGCAGTGAAGGCGGGACAGGGAATCAGCCCCAGCATTTT
>-|-|TRBJ1-4|TRBV19
CASRSLSEEKLFF
TGTGCCAGTAGATCCCTCTCGGAGGAAAAACTGTTTTTT
>TRBD2|-|TRBJ2-7|TRBV6-2/TRBV6-3
CASSSDTRLAGVTYEQYF
TGTGCCAGCAGTTCGGACACTAGACTAGCGGGAGTGACCTACGAGCAGTACTTC